This T cell receptor (beta chain) was recovered during a study of identical twins. Germline assignment: CDR1 MDHEN and CDR2 SYDVKM. With V trimmed by 1 base and J by 5 bases, 5 bases remained unmatched. The CDR3 runs to 14 residues. The sample holds a few counts of this clonotype. MiXCR was run by TCRdb on the 5' RACE reads, yielding one entry per CDR3 protein. The data show around 280,000 distinct CDR3 sequences, roughly 8.6% seen once. The same data also went into a second study, on yellow fever vaccine responses in identical twins.

The receptor's source is a woman aged 18-29 years in good health. The chain couples TRBV28 to TRBJ2-7; 7 nucleotides match TRBD2. Source material: memory (CD45RO+) T cells sorted from blood. CDR3 loop: CASSLSGRHHEQYF. CDR3 sequence (DNA): TGTGCCAGCAGTTTATCCGGGAGGCACCACGAGCAGTACTTC.